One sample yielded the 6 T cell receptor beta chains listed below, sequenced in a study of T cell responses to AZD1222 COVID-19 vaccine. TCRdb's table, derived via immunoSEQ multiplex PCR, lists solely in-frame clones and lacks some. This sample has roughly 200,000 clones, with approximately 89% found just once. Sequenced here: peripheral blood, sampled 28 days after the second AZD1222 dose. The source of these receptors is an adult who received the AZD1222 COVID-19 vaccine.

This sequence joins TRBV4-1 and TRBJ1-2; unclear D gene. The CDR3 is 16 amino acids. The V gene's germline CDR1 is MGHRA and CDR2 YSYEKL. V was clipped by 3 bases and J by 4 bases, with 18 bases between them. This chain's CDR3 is CASSQLPGEAIYGYTF. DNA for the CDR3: TGCGCCAGCAGCCAGCTCCCTGGCGAGGCCATCTATGGCTACACCTTC.

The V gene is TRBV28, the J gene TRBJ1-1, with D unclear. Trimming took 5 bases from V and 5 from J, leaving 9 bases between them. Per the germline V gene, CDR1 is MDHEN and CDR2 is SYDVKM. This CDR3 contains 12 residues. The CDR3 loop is CASSLRWTEAFF. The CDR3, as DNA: TGTGCCAGCAGTCTCCGGTGGACTGAAGCTTTCTTT.

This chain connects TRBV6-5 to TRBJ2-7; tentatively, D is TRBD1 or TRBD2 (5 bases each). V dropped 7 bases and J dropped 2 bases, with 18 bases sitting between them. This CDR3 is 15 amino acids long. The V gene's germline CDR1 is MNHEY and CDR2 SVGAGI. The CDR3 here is CASTPSPGTAYEQYF. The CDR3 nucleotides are TGTGCCAGCACCCCCTCCCCCGGGACCGCCTACGAGCAGTACTTC.

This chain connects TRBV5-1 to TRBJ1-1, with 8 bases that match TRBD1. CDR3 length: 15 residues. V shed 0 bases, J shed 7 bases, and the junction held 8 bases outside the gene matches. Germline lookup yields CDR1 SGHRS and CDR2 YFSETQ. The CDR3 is CASSLGDRGDLEAFF. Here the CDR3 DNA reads TGCGCCAGCAGCTTGGGTGACAGGGGCGACCTTGAAGCTTTCTTT.

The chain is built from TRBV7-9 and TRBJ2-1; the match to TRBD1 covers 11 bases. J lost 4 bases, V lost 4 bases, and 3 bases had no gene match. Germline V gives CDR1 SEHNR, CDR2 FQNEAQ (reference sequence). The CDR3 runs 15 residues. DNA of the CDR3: TGTGCCAGCAGCTCCGGGACAGGGGGATACAATGAGCAGTTCTTC. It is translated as CASSSGTGGYNEQFF.

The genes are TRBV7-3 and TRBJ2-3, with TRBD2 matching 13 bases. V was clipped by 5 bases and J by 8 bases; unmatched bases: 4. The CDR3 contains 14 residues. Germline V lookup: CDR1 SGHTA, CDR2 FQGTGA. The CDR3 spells CASSLGTSGVTQYF. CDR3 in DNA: TGTGCCAGCAGCCTAGGGACTAGCGGGGTTACGCAGTATTTT. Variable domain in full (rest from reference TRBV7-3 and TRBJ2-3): GAGVSQTPSNKVTEKGKYVELRCDPISGHTALYWYRQSLGQGPEFLIYFQGTGAADDSGLPNDRFFAVRPEGSVSTLKIQRTERGDSAVYLCASSLGTSGVTQYFGPGTRLTVL.